This T cell receptor beta chain stems from a study of OX40 agonist ivuxolimab in advanced cancers. In the study overall: Treatment of patients was with ivuxolimab, an agonistic anti-OX40 (CD134) antibody. Ivuxolimab, which patients received intravenously every 2 weeks, was dosed at 0.01 to 10 mg/kg. Notes on the study in general: Doses of 0.1 to 3.0 mg/kg were accompanied by clonal expansion of CD4+ and CD8+ blood T cells by week 6. Among expanded peripheral T cells, antigen specificity went undetermined.

Germline V gives CDR1 LGHNA, CDR2 YNFKEQ. CDR3 length equals 14 residues. The data were produced by immunoSEQ multiplex PCR, yet TCRdb's version contains in-frame clones alone and is incomplete. The sample records about 34,000 clones, roughly 91% being singletons. Turning to this clone: What it binds is not known. The junction departs from the called germline gene at one end, perhaps through a read error.

Sample: CD4+ or CD8+ T cells sorted from blood, taken in a trial of the OX40 agonist ivuxolimab. The rearrangement joins TRBV4-2 to TRBJ2-7; D gene uncertain. The sequence was obtained from an adult with an advanced solid tumor such as melanoma, head and neck, liver or kidney cancer. CDR3 in amino acids: CAGSRTETSYEQYF. CDR3 nucleotide sequence: TGTGCCGGCAGCCGTACTGAGACATCCTACGAGCAGTACTTC.